One TCR beta chain is described in this entry. Its antigen remains unidentified. Nothing much larger sits one base from this clone, and base qualities are not available. Systemically healthy Caucasian individuals from Russia, 35 to 50 in total and aged roughly 6 to 100 years, were included as donors. About 10 milliliters of peripheral blood were collected from each donor into EDTA-treated Vacutainer tubes. Ficoll-Paque density-gradient centrifugation was used to isolate PBMCs, with at least 6.5 million per sample. Trizol reagent was used to extract total RNA from the PBMCs, yielding at least 5.5 micrograms per sample. The percentages of naive CD45RAhigh/CD27high T cells were determined by flow cytometry on a PBMC aliquot from every donor. The sample comes from a study of blood T cells in healthy people across ages (dated by TCRdb to about 2015). In terms of the full investigation: In model experiments, template switching captured roughly one uniquely barcoded TCR beta cDNA molecule for every two T cells. Age-related changes in TCR beta repertoire diversity were measured in the study by deep sequencing normalized with unique cDNA molecular identifiers. The donors were split into four age groups: young (average about 15 years), middle-aged (about 40), aged (roughly 65) and long-lived (about 74). To avoid experimental bias, donors of different ages were spread randomly across the sequencing lanes. Two additional independent replicas of 1 million unique cDNA reads from the same blood draw were analyzed for two donors (one aged 18 to 29 and one aged 80 or older).

The library was produced with 5' RACE. The reads were generated on an Illumina HiSeq 2500. A second roughly 7 to 11 cycle PCR used a sample-barcoded 5' primer and a J-beta primer mix. A template-switch 5' adaptor carrying 12 random nucleotides introduced a unique molecular identifier onto each TCR beta cDNA molecule. Each sample yielded at least 3 million CDR3-containing paired-end reads. First-strand cDNA was synthesized from all RNA with the Mint cDNA synthesis kit, primed by a TRBC-specific oligonucleotide. Following uracil-DNA glycosylase treatment, all cDNA underwent a first 18-cycle PCR with the universal primers M1SS and BC2_uni_R. On the study's bioinformatics: Each sample was normalized by randomly selecting 1 million high-quality reads, each carrying a distinct molecular identifier. Reads with shared molecular identifiers were discarded instead of being binned into consensus sequences. MiTCR, run with a Q25 quality threshold and the strictest error-elimination algorithm, handled CDR3 identification, clonotype clustering and error correction. A nonparametric unseen species model with Euler transformation was used to estimate lower-bound total TCR beta diversity. The public reads were reanalyzed by TCRdb: fastp trimming at Q25, MiXCR alignment, in-frame beta chains only. Each entry merges the rows of one CDR3 protein and shows their most common DNA and genes. For this entry, the V and J calls and clone size follow TCRdb and not the study's own pipeline. Across this sample there are roughly 1.7 million distinct CDR3 sequences, with 34% seen only once. Around 11% of the sample is in the top ten clones.

Measured from the cysteine to the phenylalanine, the CDR3 is 14 residues long. The sequence is cut down to CDR3 DNA, 42 bases in frame from base 1. The germline V gene (reference sequence) yields MNHEY for CDR1 and SMNVEV for CDR2. V ends up 5 bases short and J 6 bases short, with an unmatched junction base count of 4. General findings and caveats noted by the study authors: There was a strong correlation between observed TCR beta diversity and the percentage of naive T cells measured by flow cytometry. Compared with the aged group, the long-lived group had more naive CD4+ T cells, fewer expanded clones and increased TCR diversity, a pattern suggesting age selection. Because profiling used bulk unsorted PBMCs, naive and antigen-experienced compartments could not be compared conclusively. Because the CMV infection status of the donors was unknown, age-related changes in expanded clonotypes may potentially have been confounded. As age increased, observed TCR beta diversity per million T cells dropped in a roughly linear way, and a significant reduction was already evident by age roughly 40. Estimates of total diversity based on one million sequenced T cells were regarded as lower bounds and as underestimates.

Recombination joined TRBV27 with TRBJ1-2; 12 central bases correspond to TRBD1. The sample comprised blood. The clonotype was recovered from a woman in her 30s in good health. The CDR3 region: CASSQGQGANGYTF. The nucleotide sequence reads as follows: TGTGCCAGCAGTCAGGGACAGGGGGCGAATGGCTACACCTTC.